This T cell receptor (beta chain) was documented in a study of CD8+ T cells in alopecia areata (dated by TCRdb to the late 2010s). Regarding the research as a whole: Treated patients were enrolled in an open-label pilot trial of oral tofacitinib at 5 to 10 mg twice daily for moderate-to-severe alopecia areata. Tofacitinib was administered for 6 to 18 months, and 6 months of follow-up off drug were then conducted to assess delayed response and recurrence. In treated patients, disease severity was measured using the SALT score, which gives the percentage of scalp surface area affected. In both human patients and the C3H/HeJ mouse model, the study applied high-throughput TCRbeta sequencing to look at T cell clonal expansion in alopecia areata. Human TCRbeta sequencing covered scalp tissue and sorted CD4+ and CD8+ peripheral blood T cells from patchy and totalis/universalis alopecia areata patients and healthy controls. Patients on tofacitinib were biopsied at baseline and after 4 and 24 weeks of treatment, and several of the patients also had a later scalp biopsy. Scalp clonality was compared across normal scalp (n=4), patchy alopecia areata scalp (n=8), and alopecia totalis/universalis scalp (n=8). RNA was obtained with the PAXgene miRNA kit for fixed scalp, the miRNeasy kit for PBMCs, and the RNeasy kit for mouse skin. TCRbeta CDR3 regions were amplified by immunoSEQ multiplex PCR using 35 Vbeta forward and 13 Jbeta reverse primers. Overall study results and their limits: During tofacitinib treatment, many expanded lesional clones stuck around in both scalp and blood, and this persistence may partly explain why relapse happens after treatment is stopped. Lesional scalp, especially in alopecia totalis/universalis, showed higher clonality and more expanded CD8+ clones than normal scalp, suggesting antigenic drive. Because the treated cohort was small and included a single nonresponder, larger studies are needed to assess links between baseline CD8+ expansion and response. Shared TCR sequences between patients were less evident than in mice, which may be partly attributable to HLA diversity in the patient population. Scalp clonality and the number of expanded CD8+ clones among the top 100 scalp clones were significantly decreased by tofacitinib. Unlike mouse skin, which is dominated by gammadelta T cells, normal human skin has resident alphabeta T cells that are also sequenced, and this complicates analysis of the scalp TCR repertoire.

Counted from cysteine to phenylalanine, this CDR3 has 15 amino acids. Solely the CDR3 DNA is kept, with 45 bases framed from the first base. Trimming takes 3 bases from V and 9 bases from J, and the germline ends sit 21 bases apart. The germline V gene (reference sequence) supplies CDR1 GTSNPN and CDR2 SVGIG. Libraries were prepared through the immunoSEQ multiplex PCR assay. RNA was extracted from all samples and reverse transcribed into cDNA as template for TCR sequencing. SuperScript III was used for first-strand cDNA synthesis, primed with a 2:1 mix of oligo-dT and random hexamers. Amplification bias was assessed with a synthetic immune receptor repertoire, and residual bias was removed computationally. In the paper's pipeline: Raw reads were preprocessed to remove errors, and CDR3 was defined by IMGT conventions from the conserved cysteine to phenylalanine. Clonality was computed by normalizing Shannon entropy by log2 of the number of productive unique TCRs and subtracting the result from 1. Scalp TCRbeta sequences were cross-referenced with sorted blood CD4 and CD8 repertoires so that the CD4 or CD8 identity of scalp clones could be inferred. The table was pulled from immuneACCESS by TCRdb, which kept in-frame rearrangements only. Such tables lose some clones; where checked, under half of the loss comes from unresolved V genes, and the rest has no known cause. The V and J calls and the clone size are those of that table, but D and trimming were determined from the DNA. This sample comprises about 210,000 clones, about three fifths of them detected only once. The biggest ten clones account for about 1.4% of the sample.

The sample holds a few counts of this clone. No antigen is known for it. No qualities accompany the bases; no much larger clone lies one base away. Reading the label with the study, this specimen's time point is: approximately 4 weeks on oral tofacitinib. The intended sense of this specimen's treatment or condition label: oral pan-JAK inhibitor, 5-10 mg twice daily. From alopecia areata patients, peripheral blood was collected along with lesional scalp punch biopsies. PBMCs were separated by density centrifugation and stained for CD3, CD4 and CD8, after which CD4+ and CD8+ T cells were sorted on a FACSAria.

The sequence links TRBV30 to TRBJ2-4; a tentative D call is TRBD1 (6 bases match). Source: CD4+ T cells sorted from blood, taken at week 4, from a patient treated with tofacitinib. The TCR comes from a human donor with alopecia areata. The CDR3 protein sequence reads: CAWRRTTPQGSIQYF. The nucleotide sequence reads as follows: TGTGCCTGGAGACGAACCACCCCACAGGGTAGCATTCAGTACTTC.